Described below is a single TCR beta chain sequence and its context. The antigen is unknown. This entry comes from a study of cytomegalovirus exposure and HLA in healthy donors. Overall study findings and caveats: Across donors, presence/absence analyses took sequencing depth to be roughly uniform. The study listed roughly 150 cytomegalovirus-associated TCR beta chains. V- and J-gene trimming in TCR beta was tied to a missense DCLRE1C variant by an analysis performed later.

Primers included in the PCR were 60 Vbeta and 13 Jbeta primers. In the original analysis: It was a later analysis that counted about 80 million unique TCR beta chains, of which around 11 million were shared. Assay used: immunoSEQ multiplex PCR; TCRdb lists only in-frame clones, some missing. The V and J calls and the clone size are those of that table, but D and trimming were determined from the DNA. The data hold some 140,000 clones, with 60% to 85% observed a single time. The clonotype originates from a woman aged 40 to 49 in good health and CMV-seronegative. Sample: PBMCs.

CDR3 sequence reads: CASTSLGAGVNNEQFF. As DNA, the CDR3 is TGCGCCAGCACCTCCCTCGGAGCGGGAGTGAACAATGAGCAGTTCTTC. The chain joins TRBV5-1 to TRBJ2-1, with 8 nucleotides matching TRBD2. The CDR3 sequence is 16 residues long. Germline CDR1 reads SGHRS; CDR2 reads YFSETQ. J gave up 5 bases and V 6 bases, and 13 bases lay outside the gene matches.